The clone carrying this T cell receptor (beta chain) has a single count. The antigen is not known. Libraries were prepared by immunoSEQ multiplex PCR; TCRdb keeps only in-frame clonotypes and omits some of them. The profile covers around 340,000 clones, with 88% appearing a single time and around 6.4% taken by the ten largest. The data were obtained in a study of Ad26.COV2.S vaccination and SARS-CoV-2 variants. Study details: As a participant in COV1001, the donor was in the Ad26.COV2.S trial arm.

The treatment here: around 19 received Ad26.COV2.S at low or high dose, single or two shots; about five received placebo; per-sample allocation not given. All samples were drawn on day 63, counting from the first vaccine or placebo injection. Study-wide findings and caveats: Total T cell responses may have been underestimated by the TCR breadth and depth analyses. Following vaccination, spike-specific CD8+ and CD4+ T cell responses reportedly exhibited substantial breadth.

J was trimmed by 8 bases and V by 10 bases; bases with no gene match: 12. This CDR3 has 15 residues. Germline CDR1 reads SNHLY; CDR2 reads FYNNEI. The chain combines TRBV2 with TRBJ2-1, with 12 positions matching TRBD2. The receptor comes from a person between 18 and 65 years old who received the Ad26.COV2.S COVID-19 vaccine or a placebo. The sequencing here drew on peripheral blood, taken in a trial of Ad26.COV2.S vaccine versus placebo. The CDR3 DNA sequence: TGTGCCATCCCCCTCGGGGCTAGCGGGGGGGATGAGCAGTTCTTC. This translates into CAIPLGASGGDEQFF.